What follows are 16 T cell receptor beta chains derived from one specimen sequenced in a study of T cells in Graves' hyperthyroidism and ophthalmopathy. RNA transcripts provided the source from which TCR beta CDR3 regions were amplified. An initial round of RT-PCR targeting the TCR CDR3 relied on the HTBI primer set. TCRdb processed the multiplex PCR reads anew with MiXCR; each CDR3 protein has one entry. The sample contains 360,000 or so distinct CDR3 sequences, approximately 14% of which appear only once. Sequencing used blood. The source of these receptors is a woman aged 55-69 years with Graves' ophthalmopathy.

This clonotype appeared many times. J is TRBJ2-3 and V is TRBV5-1; 14 bases are shared with TRBD2. J lost 6 bases, V lost 4 bases, and 7 bases had no gene match. The germline V gene encodes CDR1 SGHRS and CDR2 YFSETQ. This CDR3 has 16 amino acids. CDR3 nucleotide sequence: TGCGCCAGCAGCCTCACCGGGACTAGCGGGAGTGATACGCAGTATTTT. It yields the protein CASSLTGTSGSDTQYF.

This clonotype was picked up many times. The chain couples TRBV5-6 to TRBJ2-3; D is undetermined. This CDR3 comprises 14 residues. Germline CDR1 reads SGHDT; CDR2 reads YYEEEE. Trimming stripped 2 bases from V and 2 bases from J, with 9 bases between. The CDR3 sequence is CASSFHSITDTQYF. For the CDR3, the DNA is TGTGCCAGCAGCTTTCACTCGATCACAGATACGCAGTATTTT.

DNA of the CDR3: TGTGCTAGTGGTTTGGTTGATGACACTGAAGCTTTCTTT. It encodes CASGLVDDTEAFF. This rearrangement joins TRBV12-5 to TRBJ1-1, with D uncertain. The CDR3 runs 13 residues. Between the trimmed V and J ends, which lost 0 bases and 3 bases, there was a span of 5 bases. In germline, CDR1 is LGHNT, CDR2 FRNRAP.

This clonotype was recorded many times. V is TRBV5-1 and J is TRBJ2-7; D might be TRBD1 or TRBD2, each matching 6 bases. The germline V gene encodes CDR1 SGHRS and CDR2 YFSETQ. CDR3 length equals 15 residues. The V end lost 1 base, the J end lost 5 bases, and 16 bases lay between the germline ends. Written as DNA, the CDR3 is TGCGCCAGCAGCTTGAGGGGGGCAGAAAGGGACGAGCAGTACTTC. Translated: CASSLRGAERDEQYF. Combining the CDR3 with reference TRBV5-1 and TRBJ2-7 gives the whole variable domain KAGVTQTPRYLIKTRGQQVTLSCSPISGHRSVSWYQQTPGQGLQFLFEYFSETQRNKGNFPGRFSGRQFSNSRSEMNVSTLELGDSALYLCASSLRGAERDEQYFGPGTRLTVT.

Only a few counts were recorded for this clonotype. The chain couples TRBV24-1 to TRBJ2-3; D uncertain. Trimming stripped 3 bases from V and 0 bases from J, with 9 bases between. Germline lookup yields CDR1 KGHDR and CDR2 SFDVKD. This CDR3 has 15 amino acids. The CDR3 is CATSDRASSTDTQYF. The CDR3 coding sequence is TGTGCCACCAGTGATAGAGCGTCTAGCACAGATACGCAGTATTTT.

At least ten counts were recorded for this clonotype. V and J are TRBV27 and TRBJ1-5; D is ambiguous. V shed 4 bases and J shed 0 bases, with 13 bases lying between them. The germline V gene has CDR1 MNHEY and CDR2 SMNVEV (reference sequence). The CDR3 has 16 residues. CDR3 in DNA: TGTGCCAGCAGTTCCAACAGTAGATTTAGCAATCAGCCCCAGCATTTT. This codes for CASSSNSRFSNQPQHF.

This chain uses TRBV28 with TRBJ1-1, with D unclear. The V gene's germline CDR1 is MDHEN and CDR2 SYDVKM. Trimming cost V 3 bases and J 4 bases, with 9 bases left between them. CDR3 length: 13 residues. The CDR3: CASSFGVVTEAFF. CDR3 bases: TGTGCCAGCAGTTTCGGGGTGGTCACTGAAGCTTTCTTT.

This clonotype has only a few counts. This chain joins TRBV12-3 or TRBV12-4 and TRBJ1-2, with D uncertain. There are 11 residues in the CDR3. The germline V and J ends were trimmed by 2 bases and 6 bases, with 4 bases remaining between them. The CDR3 sequence: CASSLYDGYTF. DNA of the CDR3: TGTGCCAGCAGTTTATATGATGGCTACACCTTC.

This clonotype was counted many times. This chain uses TRBV11-2 with TRBJ2-7; D not certain. The CDR3 spans 12 residues. V dropped 3 bases and J dropped 0 bases, with 3 bases sitting between them. Germline V CDR1 and CDR2: SGHAT, FQNNGV. CDR3 in amino acids: CASSLGSYEQYF. CDR3 sequence (DNA): TGTGCCAGCAGCTTGGGCTCCTACGAGCAGTACTTC.

This clonotype came up a few times. This rearrangement joins TRBV19 to TRBJ2-3; 7 bases are shared with TRBD2. Trimming took 10 bases from V and 2 from J; bases not matched to a gene: 9. This CDR3 contains 14 residues. The germline V gene has CDR1 LNHDA and CDR2 SQIVND (reference sequence). CDR3 nucleotide sequence: TGTGCCATCCATCTGCTAGCGGACACAGATACGCAGTATTTT. It is translated as CAIHLLADTDTQYF.

V is TRBV19 and J is TRBJ2-4, with 11 bases lining up with TRBD2. Losses at the gene ends were 4 bases for V and 1 base for J; bases not matched to a gene: 6. The CDR3 runs 17 residues. Germline V CDR1 and CDR2: LNHDA, SQIVND (reference sequence). The CDR3 DNA is TGTGCCAGTAGTAGGGGGACTAGCGGATGGGCCAAAAACATTCAGTACTTC. This sequence encodes CASSRGTSGWAKNIQYF. Combining the CDR3 with reference TRBV19 and TRBJ2-4 gives the whole variable domain DGGITQSPKYLFRKEGQNVTLSCEQNLNHDAMYWYRQDPGQGLRLIYYSQIVNDFQKGDIAEGYSVSREKKESFPLTVTSAQKNPTAFYLCASSRGTSGWAKNIQYFGAGTRLSVL.

This clonotype was counted ten times or more. The rearrangement joins TRBV30 to TRBJ2-7, with TRBD2 matching over 13 bases. V dropped 7 bases and J dropped 5; count of bases not matched to a gene: 5. Germline V gene lookup returns CDR1 GTSNPN and CDR2 SVGIG (reference sequence). The CDR3 runs 13 residues. CDR3 loop: CASRTSGSHEQYF. The CDR3 DNA is TGTGCCTCACGGACTAGCGGGAGTCACGAGCAGTACTTC.

This clonotype was counted a few times. CDR3 sequence (DNA): TGTGCCAGCAGCTTAGAAAGGGCAGGGGGAGAGACCCAGTACTTC. Residues: CASSLERAGGETQYF. The chain joins TRBV7-8 to TRBJ2-5, with 7 bases that match TRBD1. The CDR3 has 15 residues. The junction had 6 bases not matched to a gene; V was cut back by 1 base and J by 4 bases. CDR1 is SGHVS and CDR2 is FQNEAQ in the germline V gene.

The chain links TRBV6-1 to TRBJ2-3; 14 bases fit TRBD2. Germline V gene sequence: CDR1 MNHNS, CDR2 SASEGT. After removal of 7 bases from V and 3 bases from J, the junction contained 9 bases not matched to a gene. This CDR3 has 17 residues. The chain's CDR3 is CASKVRGLAGETDTQYF. Here the CDR3 DNA reads TGTGCCAGCAAGGTCAGGGGACTAGCGGGAGAGACAGATACGCAGTATTTT.

In this sample, this clonotype turned up many times. The chain joins TRBV28 to TRBJ2-4; 14 bases are a match to TRBD2. Germline lookup yields CDR1 MDHEN and CDR2 SYDVKM. After removal of 6 bases from V and 7 bases from J, the junction contained 8 bases not matched to a gene. The CDR3 runs 16 residues. This CDR3 is CASRPTSGGDRNIQYF. The CDR3 bases are TGTGCCAGCAGGCCGACTAGCGGGGGGGACAGGAACATTCAGTACTTC.

The chain uses TRBV28 and TRBJ2-3; no reliable D call. V lost 5 bases, J lost 2 bases, and 11 bases lay in between. The length of the CDR3 is 14 residues. In germline, CDR1 is MDHEN, CDR2 SYDVKM. The CDR3 is CASSIGGLTDTQYF. The CDR3 region has the DNA TGTGCCAGCAGTATCGGTGGCCTCACAGATACGCAGTATTTT.